These T cell receptor beta chains were read from a single sample in a study of low-dose radiotherapy and immunotherapy resistance in tumors. A single record per CDR3 protein comes from TCRdb applying MiXCR to the reads. The top ten clones hold 5.7% of a sample with more than 45,000 distinct CDR3 sequences, 20% to 25% of them seen once. The sample here was PBMCs, taken before treatment. The receptors derive from a male donor with prostate cancer. The CDR3 runs from the conserved cysteine through the conserved F or W. A D gene is named only where the DNA matches it firmly. Part of the rows lack a size; the others show once, few, many or a class for expanded clones.

D gene	V gene	J gene	clone size	CDR3 DNA	CDR3 protein
TRBD2	TRBV6-2/TRBV6-3	TRBJ2-7	many	TGTGCCAGCAGTGCCGGGACTACCAACTACGAGCAGTACTTC	CASSAGTTNYEQYF
-	TRBV9	TRBJ2-1	many	TGTGCCAGCAGTTCTTCTAGCGAGGGTTACAATGAGCAGTTCTTC	CASSSSSEGYNEQFF
TRBD1	TRBV12-3/TRBV12-4	TRBJ1-2	many	TGTGCCAGCAGGAAACAGGGGGCGCGATACTATGGCTACACCTTC	CASRKQGARYYGYTF
-	TRBV7-9	TRBJ2-7	-	TGTGCCAGCAGCTCCCGGGACGGGGCCTACGAGCAGTACTTC	CASSSRDGAYEQYF
TRBD1	TRBV13	TRBJ2-5	-	TGTGCCAGCAGCCACCGGGACAGGGGAAGGGAGACCCAGTACTTC	CASSHRDRGRETQYF
TRBD2	TRBV28	TRBJ2-1	many	TGTGCCAGCAGGGGACTAGCTCCGAATGAGCAGTTCTTC	CASRGLAPNEQFF
-	TRBV19	TRBJ1-3	many	TGTGCCACGCGGATGAGCTCTGGAAACACCATATATTTT	CATRMSSGNTIYF
-	TRBV6-5	TRBJ2-2	many	TGTGCCAGCAGCCCCGTCCGAAACACCGGGGAGCTGTTTTTT	CASSPVRNTGELFF
-	TRBV2	TRBJ2-3	many	TGTGCCAGCGAAAGGGACATTTACACAGATACGCAGTATTTT	CASERDIYTDTQYF
TRBD2	TRBV20-1	TRBJ2-3	many	TGCAGTGCTAGACGAGTCCGACTAGCGGGAGTTACAGATACGCAGTATTTT	CSARRVRLAGVTDTQYF
-	TRBV11-2	TRBJ2-1	-	TGTGCCAGCAGCTGGGGGGTAGGCGCCTCCAACAATGAGCAGTTCTTC	CASSWGVGASNNEQFF
TRBD1	TRBV19	TRBJ2-5	-	TGTGCCAGTAGTATGCTGACAGGGTCGTCGGTCGAGACCCAGTACTTC	CASSMLTGSSVETQYF
TRBD2	TRBV7-2	TRBJ2-1	many	TGTGCCAGCCCCCAAGCAGCTAGCGGGGGGGCCTTCGCCAATGAGCAGTTCTTC	CASPQAASGGAFANEQFF
TRBD1	TRBV19	TRBJ2-7	many	TGTGCCAGTAGCGACAGGGGGATTGCGTACGAGCAGTACTTC	CASSDRGIAYEQYF
-	TRBV19	TRBJ2-3	many	TGTGCCAGTATACAGGACGGGGGAGATACGCAGTATTTT	CASIQDGGDTQYF
-	TRBV26	TRBJ1-1	-	TGTGCCAGCACGGGCGAGGTGAGGGGGGCTTTCTTT	CASTGEVRGAFF
-	TRBV30	TRBJ2-3	many	TGTGCTCGGGATTCAGGGGTTATGGGCACAGATACGCAGTATTTT	CARDSGVMGTDTQYF
TRBD2	TRBV13	TRBJ2-7	many	TGTGCCAGCGGACGACGGACTAGCGGCTCCTACGAGCAGTACTTC	CASGRRTSGSYEQYF
-	TRBV5-1	TRBJ1-4	many	TGCGCCAGCCGTAACCCGGGCGCCAATGAAAAACTGTTTTTT	CASRNPGANEKLFF
-	TRBV20-1	TRBJ2-3	-	TGCAGGTGGCCAGATACGCAGTATTTT	CRWPDTQYF
TRBD1	TRBV5-3	TRBJ2-7	-	TGTGCCAGCAGGCCCGAATTACGGGACAGCCTCTACGAGCAGTACTTC	CASRPELRDSLYEQYF
-	TRBV6-5	TRBJ2-7	many	TGTGCCAGCAGCCAGGGGTTGGGCGAGCAGTACTTC	CASSQGLGEQYF
-	TRBV18	TRBJ1-3	few	TGTGCCAGCTCACCTCCGGGGCAGGCAACTGGAAACACCATATATTTT	CASSPPGQATGNTIYF
TRBD1	TRBV14	TRBJ1-2	few	TGTGCCAGCAGCCCATTACAGGGGTACTATGGCTACACCTTC	CASSPLQGYYGYTF
-	TRBV9	TRBJ2-5	many	TGTGCCAGCAGCTCCGGGACTTACGAGACCCAGTACTTC	CASSSGTYETQYF
TRBD1	TRBV6-8	TRBJ2-7	many	TGTGCCAGCAGTTCACCGGGACAGGGCCGCGAGCAGTACTTC	CASSSPGQGREQYF
TRBD1	TRBV14	TRBJ2-6	many	TGTGCCAGCAGCCCGGGACAGGGAGCTCTGGTGGCCAACGTCCTGACTTTC	CASSPGQGALVANVLTF
-	TRBV5-1	TRBJ2-1	-	TGCGCCAGCGGGACTGAGGGGGTATACAATGAGCAGTTCTTC	CASGTEGVYNEQFF
TRBD1	TRBV28	TRBJ1-2	once	TGTGCCAGCAGTTTACCCGGGACAGGGGTAGGGGTTTATGGCTACACCTTC	CASSLPGTGVGVYGYTF
-	TRBV11-2	TRBJ2-3	few	TGTGCCAGCAGCTTAGATGGGGCAGGCACAGATACGCAGTATTTT	CASSLDGAGTDTQYF
-	TRBV28	TRBJ1-5	-	TGTGCCAGCAGTTTTGCCGGGAACAATGAGCCCCAGCATTTT	CASSFAGNNEPQHF
TRBD2	TRBV11-2	TRBJ2-5	-	TGTGCCAGCAGCTTAGTGAGCGGGGGGCCGGGAGAGACCCAGTACTTC	CASSLVSGGPGETQYF
-	TRBV11-2	TRBJ2-3	medium-sized	TGTGCCAGCAGCTCGGAAGGGGATACGCAGTATTTT	CASSSEGDTQYF
-	TRBV7-2	TRBJ2-2	-	TGTGCCAGCAGCTTAGACAACAGGGGGGGCGCCGGGGAGCTGTTTTTT	CASSLDNRGGAGELFF
-	TRBV2	TRBJ2-3	-	TGTGCCAGCAGTCCAGTGGAGAAAGATACGCAGTATTTT	CASSPVEKDTQYF
TRBD2	TRBV20-1	TRBJ2-2	many	TGCAGTGCTAGAGGACTAGCGGGAGGGGTCGACACCGGGGAGCTGTTTTTT	CSARGLAGGVDTGELFF
-	TRBV20-1	TRBJ2-3	-	TGCAGTGCTAGTAATGCCCGGGGAGGGGGCGTGACAGATACGCAGTATTTT	CSASNARGGGVTDTQYF
-	TRBV9	TRBJ1-1	many	TGTGCCAGCAGCGTAGATTGGGACACTGAAGCTTTCTTT	CASSVDWDTEAFF
-	TRBV5-8	TRBJ2-1	many	TGTGCCAGCGGACCCAGCGGGCCCTCCTACAATGAGCAGTTCTTC	CASGPSGPSYNEQFF